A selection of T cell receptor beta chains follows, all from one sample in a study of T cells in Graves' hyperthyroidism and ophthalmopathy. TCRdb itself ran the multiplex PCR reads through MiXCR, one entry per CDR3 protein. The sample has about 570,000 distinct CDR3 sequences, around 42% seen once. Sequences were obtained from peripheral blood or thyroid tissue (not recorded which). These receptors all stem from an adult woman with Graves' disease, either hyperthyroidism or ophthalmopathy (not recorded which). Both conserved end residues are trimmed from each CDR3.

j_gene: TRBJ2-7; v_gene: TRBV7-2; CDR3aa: ASSSSAGRTYEQY
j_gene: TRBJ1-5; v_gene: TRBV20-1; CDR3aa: SARDRGQVGQPQH
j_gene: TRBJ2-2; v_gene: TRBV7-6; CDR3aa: ASSLVETGELF
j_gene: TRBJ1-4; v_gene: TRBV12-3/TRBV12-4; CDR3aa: ASTRDSGEKLF
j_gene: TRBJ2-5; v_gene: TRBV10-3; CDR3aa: ASEAGAQY
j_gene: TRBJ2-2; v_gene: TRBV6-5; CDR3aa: ASSRATGELF
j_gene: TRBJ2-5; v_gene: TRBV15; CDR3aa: ATSREHQPQY
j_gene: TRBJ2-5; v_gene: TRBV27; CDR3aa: ASSSGLAGLETQY
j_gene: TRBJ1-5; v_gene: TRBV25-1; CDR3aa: ASSDGGNNQPQH
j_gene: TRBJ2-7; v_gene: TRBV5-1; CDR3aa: ASSLEAEQY
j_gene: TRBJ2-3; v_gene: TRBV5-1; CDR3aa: ASSLVGRGDTQY
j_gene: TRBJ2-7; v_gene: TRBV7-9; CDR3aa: ASSAIGVSYEQY
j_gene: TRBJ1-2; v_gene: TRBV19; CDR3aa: ASSIPSGYT
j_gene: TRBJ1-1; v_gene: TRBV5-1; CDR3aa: ASSSLGRGRGESAF
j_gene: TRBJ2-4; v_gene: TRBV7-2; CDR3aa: ASSLGARESQY
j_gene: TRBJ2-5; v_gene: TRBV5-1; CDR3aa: ASSTGLAGAETQY
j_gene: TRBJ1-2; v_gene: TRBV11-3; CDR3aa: AREGPPRGGYT
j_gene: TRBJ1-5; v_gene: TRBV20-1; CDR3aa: SAMDRYSNQPQH
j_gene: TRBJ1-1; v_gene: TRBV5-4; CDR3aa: ASSLAQGAEAF
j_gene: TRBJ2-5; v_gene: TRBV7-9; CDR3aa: ASSQDRLAVGTQY
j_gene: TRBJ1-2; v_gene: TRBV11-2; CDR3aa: ASSFGTDPNYGYT
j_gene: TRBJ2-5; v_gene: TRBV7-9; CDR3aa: ASSLVRDGETQY
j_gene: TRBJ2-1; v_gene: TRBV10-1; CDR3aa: ASGKAGAGNEQF
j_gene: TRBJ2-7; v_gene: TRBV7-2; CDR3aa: ASSGNGTGSYEQY
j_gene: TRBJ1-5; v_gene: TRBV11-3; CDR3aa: ASSSRQGQSPFKH
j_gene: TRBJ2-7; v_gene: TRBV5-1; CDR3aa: ASNRGGRRYEQY
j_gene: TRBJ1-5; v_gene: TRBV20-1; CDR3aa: SAREEDIPSQPQH
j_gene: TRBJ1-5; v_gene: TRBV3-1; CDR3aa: ASSQDRGQPQH
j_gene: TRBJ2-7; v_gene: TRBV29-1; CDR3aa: SGVYEQY
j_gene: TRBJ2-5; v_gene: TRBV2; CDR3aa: ASMDRDKETQY
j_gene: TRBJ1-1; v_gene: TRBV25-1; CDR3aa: ASSEYKAGGLTEAF
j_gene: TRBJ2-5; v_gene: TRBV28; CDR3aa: ASSSGGQAEETQY
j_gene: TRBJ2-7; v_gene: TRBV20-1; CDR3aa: SAELGSSYEQY
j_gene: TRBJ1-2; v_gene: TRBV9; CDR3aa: ASSAQAGLQAYGYT
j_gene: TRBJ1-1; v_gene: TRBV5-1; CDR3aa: ASGPSGGGNTEAF
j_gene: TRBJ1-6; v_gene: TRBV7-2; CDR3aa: ASSLSAGYNSPLH
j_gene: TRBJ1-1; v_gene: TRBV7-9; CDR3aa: ASSETMGGMAEAF